In its sample, the clone carrying this T cell receptor beta chain was seen a few times. Germline V gene sequence: CDR1 ENHRY, CDR2 SYGVKD. This CDR3 spans 12 amino acids. V was pared by 10 bases and J by 7 bases, with 13 bases between. RNA transcripts served as the template for amplifying TCR beta CDR3 regions. The TCR CDR3 was amplified in a first-round RT-PCR using the HTBI primer set. TCRdb reprocessed the multiplex PCR reads with MiXCR, giving one entry per CDR3 protein. The sample holds hundreds of thousands of distinct CDR3 sequences, around 20% seen once. The cohort's ophthalmopathy patients, a group with duration under 3 months, had a Clinical Activity Score of at least 3 and a NOSPECS grade of at least 4. Thyroid ultrasound, orbital computed tomography, clinical symptoms, and serum thyroxine and TRAb underpinned diagnoses. Fresh peripheral blood, 10 ml, yielded the PBMCs. The sample comes from a study of T cells in Graves' hyperthyroidism and ophthalmopathy. For the study at large: Sampling of peripheral blood happened at initial diagnosis, prior to any treatment.

The chain has TRBV10-3 and TRBJ2-2, with D perhaps TRBD2 (6 bases). Sequenced input: blood. This TCR was sampled from a man in his thirties or forties with Graves' ophthalmopathy. Here the CDR3 DNA reads TGTGCCACCTCGGGAGACAACGGGGAGCTGTTTTTT. Amino acids: CATSGDNGELFF.